Listed here are 11 T cell receptor beta chains from one sample, sequenced in a study of read filtering for tumor transcriptome and immune sequencing. From 400 to 450 ng of RNA, a library with molecular barcoded alpha/delta and beta/gamma adaptors was made. TCRdb passed the reads through MiXCR, listing each CDR3 protein once. The data contain around 25,000 distinct CDR3 sequences, about 20% of them seen just once; the ten biggest clones take up 47%. Sequencing input: a population of CD138-negative cells sorted from bone marrow. The receptors here all came from a donor at least 40 years old with multiple myeloma.

With respect to this clonotype: This may come from a read error, since a much larger clone is one base off. V and J are TRBV18 and TRBJ2-5, with D tentatively TRBD2 (6 bases). Germline-derived CDR1 and CDR2 are KGHSH and LQKENI. The CDR3 consists of 14 residues. Deletions cut 0 bases from V and 4 bases from J, with 9 bases between. CDR3 in amino acids: CASSPPYGRETQYF. The CDR3 DNA reads as TGTGCCAGCTCACCACCATACGGGAGAGAGACCCAGTACTTC.

In its sample, this clonotype was seen many times. The V gene is TRBV4-1, the J gene TRBJ2-7, with 14 bases matching TRBD2. The CDR3 totals 16 residues. Germline CDR1 is MGHRA and CDR2 is YSYEKL. Trimming cost V 5 bases and J 7 bases; bases outside gene matches: 10. The chain's CDR3 is CASSGTSGGSLWEQYF. The CDR3 coding sequence is TGCGCCAGCAGCGGGACTAGCGGGGGATCCCTCTGGGAGCAGTACTTC.

Comments on this clonotype: A much larger clone lies one base from this, so it may be a read error. The genes are TRBV29-1 and TRBJ2-5; no firm D call. The CDR3 extends over 11 amino acids. Germline V gives CDR1 SQVTM, CDR2 ANQGSEA. The CDR3, as DNA: TGCAACGTTGCCGGCCCAGAGACCCAGTACTTC. Amino acid sequence: CNVAGPETQYF.

This clonotype was counted ten times or more. The rearrangement uses TRBV29-1 and TRBJ2-3, with D uncertain. The CDR3 is made up of 14 amino acids. In germline, CDR1 is SQVTM, CDR2 ANQGSEA. Trimming removed 1 base from V and 2 bases from J, with 10 bases in between. The CDR3 loop is CSVEATAYTDTQYF. CDR3 coding DNA: TGCAGCGTTGAAGCTACCGCTTACACAGATACGCAGTATTTT.

The sample holds many counts of this clonotype. The V call is TRBV20-1, the J call TRBJ2-7; 10 bases are shared with TRBD1. The CDR3 is 12 residues long. Germline V gene data show CDR1 as DFQATT and CDR2 as SNEGSKA (reference sequence). In DNA, the CDR3 is TGCACCACGACAGGGGGCACCGACGAGCAGTACTTC. Its translation: CTTTGGTDEQYF.

This clonotype was counted at least ten times. The rearrangement joins TRBV6-2 or TRBV6-3 to TRBJ2-2, with 7 bases lining up with TRBD2. Looked up from germline, CDR1 is MNHEY and CDR2 is SVGEGT. The length of the CDR3 is 15 residues. Unmatched junction bases numbered 8, after V lost 7 bases and J lost 3 bases. CDR3 DNA: TGTGCCAGCACTCCCGGACTAGTTGACACCGGGGAGCTGTTTTTT. The encoded protein is CASTPGLVDTGELFF.

This clonotype was detected ten times or more. The chain's CDR3 is CASSSTRSGGASGELFF. The CDR3 bases are TGTGCCAGCAGCTCAACCCGTAGCGGGGGGGCTTCCGGGGAGCTGTTTTTT. This sequence joins TRBV5-6 and TRBJ2-2; TRBD2 agrees at 11 bases. This CDR3 contains 17 residues. Germline assignment: CDR1 SGHDT and CDR2 YYEEEE. Trimming took 3 bases from V and 6 from J; bases not matched to a gene: 10.

The sample holds many counts of this clonotype. The chain uses TRBV5-5 and TRBJ2-5; D is perhaps TRBD2 (7 bases). The CDR3 contains 15 residues. From germline, CDR1 is SGHKS and CDR2 YYEKEE (reference sequence). V was shortened by 2 bases and J by 5 bases, with 16 bases between the two germline ends. The CDR3 DNA reads TGTGCCAGCAGCTTAATCGCGGGGGCTGGGGAGACCCAGTACTTC. It translates to CASSLIAGAGETQYF.

This clonotype is medium-sized. The chain links TRBV7-3 to TRBJ2-1; TRBD1 or TRBD2 may be the D gene (5 bases each). The CDR3 runs 12 residues. Per the germline V gene, CDR1 is SGHTA and CDR2 is FQGTGA. V dropped 2 bases and J dropped 10 bases, with 9 bases sitting between them. CDR3 amino acids: CASSLQGGEQFF. The CDR3 coding sequence is TGTGCCAGCAGCTTACAGGGCGGGGAGCAGTTCTTC.

This clonotype was recorded many times. The chain employs TRBV28 and TRBJ2-3, with D hard to call. V was pared by 8 bases and J by 2 bases, with 8 bases between. CDR1 MDHEN and CDR2 SYDVKM come from the germline V gene. The CDR3 is made up of 12 amino acids. The CDR3 nucleotides read TGTGCCAGCGCCGCAGCCACAGATACGCAGTATTTT. It yields the protein CASAAATDTQYF. Full variable domain (outside the CDR3, taken from reference TRBV28 and TRBJ2-3): DVKVTQSSRYLVKRTGEKVFLECVQDMDHENMFWYRQDPGLGLRLIYFSYDVKMKEKGDIPEGYSVSREKKERFSLILESASTNQTSMYLCASAAATDTQYFGPGTRLTVL.

This clonotype appeared many times. J is TRBJ2-1 and V is TRBV11-3; D tentatively reads TRBD1 or TRBD2 (6 bases each). The CDR3 contains 16 residues. V was trimmed by 5 bases and J by 3 bases, leaving 17 bases between them. Germline values: CDR1 SGHNT, CDR2 YENEEA. This CDR3 is CASSKGSGALYNEQFF. CDR3 coding DNA: TGTGCCAGCAGCAAAGGTTCGGGGGCTCTCTACAATGAGCAGTTCTTC. The full variable domain, completed using reference TRBV11-3 and TRBJ2-1, is EAGVVQSPRYKIIEKKQPVAFWCNPISGHNTLYWYLQNLGQGPELLIRYENEEAVDDSQLPKDRFSAERLKGVDSTLKIQPAELGDSAVYLCASSKGSGALYNEQFFGPGTRLTVL.